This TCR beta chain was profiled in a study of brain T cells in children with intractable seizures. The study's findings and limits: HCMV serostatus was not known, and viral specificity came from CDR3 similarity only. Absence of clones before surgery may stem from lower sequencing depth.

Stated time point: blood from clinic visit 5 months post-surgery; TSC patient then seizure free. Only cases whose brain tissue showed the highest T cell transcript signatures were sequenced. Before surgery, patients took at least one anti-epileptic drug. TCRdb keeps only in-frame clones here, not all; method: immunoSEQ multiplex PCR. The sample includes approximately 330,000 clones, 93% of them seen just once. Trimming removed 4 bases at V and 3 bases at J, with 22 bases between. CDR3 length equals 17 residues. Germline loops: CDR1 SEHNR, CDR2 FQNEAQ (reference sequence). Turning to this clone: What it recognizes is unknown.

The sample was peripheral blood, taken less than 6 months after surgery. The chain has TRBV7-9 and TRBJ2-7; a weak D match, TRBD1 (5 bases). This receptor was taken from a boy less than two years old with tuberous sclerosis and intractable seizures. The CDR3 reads CASSSRAGLFQNYEQYF. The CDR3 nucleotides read TGTGCCAGCAGCTCCAGGGCCGGCTTGTTCCAAAACTACGAGCAGTACTTC.